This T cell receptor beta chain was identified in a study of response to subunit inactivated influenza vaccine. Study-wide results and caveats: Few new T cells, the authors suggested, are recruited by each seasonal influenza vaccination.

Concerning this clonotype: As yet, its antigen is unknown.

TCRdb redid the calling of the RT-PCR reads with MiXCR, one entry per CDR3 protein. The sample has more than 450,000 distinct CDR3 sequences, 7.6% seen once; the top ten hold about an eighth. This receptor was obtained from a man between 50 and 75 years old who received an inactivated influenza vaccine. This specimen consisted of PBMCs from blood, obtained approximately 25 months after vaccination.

The CDR3 region is CASSYSPRGNNEQFF. CDR3 bases: TGTGCCAGCAGTTACTCCCCCCGGGGGAACAATGAGCAGTTCTTC. This chain uses TRBV6-5 with TRBJ2-1; a weak D match, TRBD2 (6 bases). Germline CDR1 and CDR2: MNHEY and SVGAGI. This CDR3 comprises 15 residues. Trimming left V 0 bases short and J 5 bases short, with 11 bases between.